Presented here are 4 T cell receptor beta chains from one specimen sequenced in a study of control samples from healthy donors and cancer patients. Only in-frame clones appear in the TCRdb table, and some are missing; sequencing was by immunoSEQ multiplex PCR. The profile shows about 150,000 clones, about 93% of them singletons. Input material: PBMCs. Receptors were obtained from a man aged 55-75 years with colorectal cancer.

The V and J genes are TRBV5-6 and TRBJ2-7; 9 bases are shared with TRBD1. Germline loops: CDR1 SGHDT, CDR2 YYEEEE. This CDR3 comprises 15 residues. J gave up 5 bases and V 4 bases, and 10 bases lay outside the gene matches. The CDR3 loop reads CASSPWTGAFHEQYF. For the CDR3, the DNA is TGTGCCAGCAGCCCCTGGACAGGGGCTTTCCACGAGCAGTACTTC.

This chain connects TRBV15 to TRBJ2-2; no firm D call. The CDR3 length is 15 residues. V lost 4 bases and J lost 2, with 11 bases in between. Germline V lookup: CDR1 LNHNV, CDR2 YYDKDF (reference sequence). The DNA of the CDR3 is TGTGCCACCAGCAAACGAACTACTAACACCGGGGAGCTGTTTTTT. This sequence encodes CATSKRTTNTGELFF.

The chain links TRBV5-4 to TRBJ2-1; D is possibly TRBD1 (6 bases). The germline V and J ends were trimmed by 4 bases and 0 bases, with 11 bases remaining between them. This CDR3 has 15 residues. Germline V CDR1 and CDR2: SGHNT, YYREEE (reference sequence). DNA for the CDR3: TGTGCCAGCAGCGTTCAGGGGAACTCCTACAATGAGCAGTTCTTC. It encodes CASSVQGNSYNEQFF.

The CDR3 loop is CARSNQDDLDEQFF. In nucleotides, the CDR3 is TGTGCCAGATCCAATCAGGACGATCTGGATGAGCAGTTCTTC. The chain couples TRBV2 to TRBJ2-1, with unresolved D. Germline-derived CDR1 and CDR2 are SNHLY and FYNNEI. The CDR3 runs to 14 residues. V gave up 9 bases and J gave up 8 bases, with 20 bases separating them.